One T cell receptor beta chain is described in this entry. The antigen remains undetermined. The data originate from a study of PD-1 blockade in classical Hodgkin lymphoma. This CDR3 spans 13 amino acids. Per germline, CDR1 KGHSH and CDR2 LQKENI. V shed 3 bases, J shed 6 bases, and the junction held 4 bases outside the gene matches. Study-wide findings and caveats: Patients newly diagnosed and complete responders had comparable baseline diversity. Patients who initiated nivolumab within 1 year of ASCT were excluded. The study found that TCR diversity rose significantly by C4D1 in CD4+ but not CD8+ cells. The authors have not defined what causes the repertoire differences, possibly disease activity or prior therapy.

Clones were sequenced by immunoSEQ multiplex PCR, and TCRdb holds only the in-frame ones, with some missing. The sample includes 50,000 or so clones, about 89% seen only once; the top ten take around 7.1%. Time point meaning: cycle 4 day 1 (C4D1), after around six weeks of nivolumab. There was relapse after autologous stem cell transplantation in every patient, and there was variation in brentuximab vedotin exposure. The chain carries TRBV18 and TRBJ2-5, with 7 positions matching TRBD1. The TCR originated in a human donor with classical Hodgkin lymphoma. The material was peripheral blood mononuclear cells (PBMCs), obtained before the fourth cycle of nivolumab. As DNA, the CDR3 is TGTGCCAGCTCACCCGACAGGGCCAAGACCCAGTACTTC. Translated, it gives CASSPDRAKTQYF.